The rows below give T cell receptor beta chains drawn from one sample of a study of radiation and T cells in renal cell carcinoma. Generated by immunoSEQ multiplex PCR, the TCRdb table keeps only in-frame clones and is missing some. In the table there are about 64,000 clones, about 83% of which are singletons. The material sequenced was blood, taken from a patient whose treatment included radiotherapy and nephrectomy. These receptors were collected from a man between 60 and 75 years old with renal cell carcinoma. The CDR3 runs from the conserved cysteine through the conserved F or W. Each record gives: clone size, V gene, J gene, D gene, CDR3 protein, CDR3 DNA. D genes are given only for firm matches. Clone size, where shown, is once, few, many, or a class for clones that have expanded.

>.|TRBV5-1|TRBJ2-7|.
CASSSADYTSYEQYF
TGCGCCAGCAGCTCGGCGGATTACACATCCTACGAGCAGTACTTC
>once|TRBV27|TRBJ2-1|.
CASSLRPLGRNNEQFF
TGTGCCAGCAGTTTAAGGCCACTGGGGCGGAACAATGAGCAGTTCTTC
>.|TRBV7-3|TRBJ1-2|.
CASSFTRAPNGYTF
TGTGCCAGCAGCTTTACCCGGGCCCCTAACGGCTACACCTTC
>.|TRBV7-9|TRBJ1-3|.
CASSLEPTGPGNTIYF
TGTGCCAGCAGCTTAGAGCCCACGGGCCCTGGAAACACCATATATTTT
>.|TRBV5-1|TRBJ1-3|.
CASSLGLGGGNTIYF
TGCGCCAGCAGCTTGGGGCTCGGGGGAGGAAACACCATATATTTT
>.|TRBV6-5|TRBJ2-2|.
CASSQPPSGGELFF
TGTGCCAGCAGCCAACCCCCCTCAGGCGGGGAGCTGTTTTTT
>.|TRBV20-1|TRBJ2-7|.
CSAREDYEQYF
TGCAGTGCTAGAGAGGACTACGAGCAGTACTTC
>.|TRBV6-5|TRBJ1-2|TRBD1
CASSRTGTGYTF
TGTGCCAGCAGTCGGACAGGGACCGGCTACACCTTC
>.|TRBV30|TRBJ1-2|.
CAWIGGANYGYTF
TGTGCCTGGATCGGGGGAGCTAACTATGGCTACACCTTC
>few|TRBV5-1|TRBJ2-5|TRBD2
CASSLDLAGGPRETQYF
TGCGCCAGCAGCTTGGATCTAGCGGGAGGGCCACGGGAGACCCAGTACTTC
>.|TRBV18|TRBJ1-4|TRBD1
CASSLKQGRTNEKLFF
TGTGCCAGCTCCCTGAAACAGGGGCGAACTAATGAAAAACTGTTTTTT
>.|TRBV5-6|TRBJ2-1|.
CASSFWGNHEQFF
TGTGCCAGCAGCTTTTGGGGCAATCATGAGCAGTTCTTC
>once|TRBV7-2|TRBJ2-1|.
CASSLVGASANEQFF
TGTGCCAGCAGCTTAGTAGGGGCTAGCGCCAATGAGCAGTTCTTC
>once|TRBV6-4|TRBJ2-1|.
CASSATESNNEQFF
TGTGCCAGCAGTGCAACGGAGTCTAACAATGAGCAGTTCTTC
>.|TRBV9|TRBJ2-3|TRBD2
CASSVATGLVVDTQYF
TGTGCCAGCAGCGTAGCTACCGGACTAGTGGTAGATACGCAGTATTTT
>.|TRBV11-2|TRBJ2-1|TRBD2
CASSLDTGGGYNEQFF
TGTGCCAGCAGCTTAGATACTGGCGGGGGGTACAATGAGCAGTTCTTC
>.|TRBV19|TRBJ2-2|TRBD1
CASSQDRGGGELFF
TGTGCCAGTAGTCAGGACAGGGGCGGCGGGGAGCTGTTTTTT
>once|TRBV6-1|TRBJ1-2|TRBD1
CASRHRDSGDYGYTF
TGTGCCAGCAGGCACAGGGACAGTGGGGATTATGGCTACACCTTC
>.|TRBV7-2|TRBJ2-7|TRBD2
CASSLDREASYEQYF
TGTGCCAGCAGCTTAGACCGGGAGGCATCCTACGAGCAGTACTTC
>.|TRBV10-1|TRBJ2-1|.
CASSEVEKEANEQFF
TGCGCCAGCAGTGAGGTGGAAAAAGAGGCTAATGAGCAGTTCTTC
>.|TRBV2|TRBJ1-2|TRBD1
CASRQGADYGYTF
TGTGCCAGCCGACAGGGGGCAGACTATGGCTACACCTTC
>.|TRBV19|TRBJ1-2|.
CASTTRGRGDTDYTF
TGTGCCAGTACCACCCGGGGCAGGGGAGACACTGACTACACCTTC
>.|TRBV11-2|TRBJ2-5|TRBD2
CASSLEGGGAETQYF
TGTGCCAGCAGCTTAGAGGGCGGGGGGGCGGAGACCCAGTACTTC
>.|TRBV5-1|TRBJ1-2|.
CASSLASFGGTYGYTF
TGCGCCAGCAGCTTGGCCTCGTTCGGGGGGACCTATGGCTACACCTTC
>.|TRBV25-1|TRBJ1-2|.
CASSEVGRLSGYTF
TGTGCCAGCAGTGAGGTCGGAAGGCTGAGCGGCTACACCTTC
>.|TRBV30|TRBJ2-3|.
CAWSPTGAPTDTQYF
TGTGCCTGGAGCCCGACGGGGGCCCCCACAGATACGCAGTATTTT
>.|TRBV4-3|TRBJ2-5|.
CASSQALGVRETQYF
TGCGCCAGCAGCCAAGCCCTCGGGGTTCGGGAGACCCAGTACTTC
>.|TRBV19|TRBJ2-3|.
CASSFLLSGPTDTQYF
TGTGCCAGTAGTTTCCTACTCTCCGGGCCTACAGATACGCAGTATTTT
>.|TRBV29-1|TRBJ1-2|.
CSSRPLGQAYGYTF
TGCAGCTCTCGCCCACTTGGGCAAGCCTATGGCTACACCTTC
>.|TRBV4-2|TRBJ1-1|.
CASSQGRQRMNTEAFF
TGTGCCAGCAGCCAAGGGCGGCAAAGAATGAACACTGAAGCTTTCTTT
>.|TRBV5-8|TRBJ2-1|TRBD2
CASSWPGGSEQFF
TGTGCCAGCAGCTGGCCGGGAGGCAGTGAGCAGTTCTTC
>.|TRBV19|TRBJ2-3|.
CASSIRMGSTDTQYF
TGTGCCAGTAGTATACGAATGGGAAGCACAGATACGCAGTATTTT
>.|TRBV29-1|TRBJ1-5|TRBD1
CSVLSDRANQPQHF
TGCAGCGTACTCTCCGACAGGGCTAATCAGCCCCAGCATTTT
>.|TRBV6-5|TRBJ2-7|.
CASSYRPGAYEQYF
TGTGCCAGCAGTTACCGCCCAGGGGCCTACGAGCAGTACTTC
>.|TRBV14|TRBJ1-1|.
CASSPLSSQGILRATEAFF
TGTGCCAGCAGCCCCCTCTCATCCCAGGGGATTCTCCGGGCCACTGAAGCTTTCTTT
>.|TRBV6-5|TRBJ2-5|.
CASSLGLAQETQYF
TGTGCCAGCAGCCTAGGACTGGCTCAAGAGACCCAGTACTTC
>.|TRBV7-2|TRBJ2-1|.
CASSSRWGSLVNEQFF
TGTGCCAGCAGCTCGCGTTGGGGGAGCCTGGTAAATGAGCAGTTCTTC
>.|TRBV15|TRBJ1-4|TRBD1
CATSRVGQGNEKLFF
TGTGCCACCAGCAGAGTGGGACAGGGTAATGAAAAACTGTTTTTT
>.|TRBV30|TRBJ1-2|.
CAWSVQTYGYGYTF
TGTGCCTGGAGTGTCCAGACCTATGGATATGGCTACACCTTC
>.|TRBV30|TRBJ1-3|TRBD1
CAGTVSGNTIYF
TGTGCCGGGACAGTCTCTGGAAACACCATATATTTT
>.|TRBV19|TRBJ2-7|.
CASSASRTAYYEQYF
TGTGCCAGTAGTGCCTCCCGGACAGCCTACTACGAGCAGTACTTC
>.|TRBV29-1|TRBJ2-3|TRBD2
CSATKREREATDTQYF
TGCAGCGCCACTAAGCGGGAGCGGGAGGCCACAGATACGCAGTATTTT
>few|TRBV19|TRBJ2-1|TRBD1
CASRARDRAYNEQFF
TGTGCCAGCCGGGCCCGGGACAGAGCTTACAATGAGCAGTTCTTC
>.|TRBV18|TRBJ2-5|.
CASSIQPGETQYF
TGTGCCAGCTCAATTCAACCGGGAGAGACCCAGTACTTC
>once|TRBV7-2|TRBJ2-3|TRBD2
CASSSYTAGGAPDTQYF
TGTGCCAGCAGCTCCTATACCGCGGGGGGTGCTCCCGATACGCAGTATTTT
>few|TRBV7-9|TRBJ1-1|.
CASGGLGNTEAFF
TGTGCCAGCGGGGGTCTGGGGAACACTGAAGCTTTCTTT
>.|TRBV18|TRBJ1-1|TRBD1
CASSPQGAAAEAFF
TGTGCCAGCTCACCACAGGGGGCCGCCGCTGAAGCTTTCTTT
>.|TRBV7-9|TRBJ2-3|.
CASSPTDTQYF
TGTGCCAGCAGCCCTACAGATACGCAGTATTTT
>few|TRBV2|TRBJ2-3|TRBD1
CAIQGEVTDTQYF
TGTGCCATACAGGGGGAAGTCACAGATACGCAGTATTTT
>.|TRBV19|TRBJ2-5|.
CASSFRPRETQYF
TGTGCCAGTAGTTTCAGGCCTCGGGAGACCCAGTACTTC
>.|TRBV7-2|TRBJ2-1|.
CASSFKSSTEQFF
TGTGCCAGCAGCTTTAAATCATCTACTGAGCAGTTCTTC
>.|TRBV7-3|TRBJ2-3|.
CASSLAYTDTQYF
TGTGCCAGCAGCTTAGCGTACACAGATACGCAGTATTTT
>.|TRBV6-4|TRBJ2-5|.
CASSENPLGTQYF
TGTGCCAGCAGTGAGAACCCTCTCGGGACCCAGTACTTC
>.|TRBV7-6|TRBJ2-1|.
CASSLMGYEQFF
TGTGCCAGCAGCTTAATGGGGTATGAGCAGTTCTTC
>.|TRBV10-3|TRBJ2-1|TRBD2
CAISESARGRNEQFF
TGTGCCATCAGTGAGTCGGCTCGCGGGAGGAATGAGCAGTTCTTC
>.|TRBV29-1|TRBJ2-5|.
CSVERQSEETQYF
TGCAGCGTTGAGCGTCAGTCAGAAGAGACCCAGTACTTC
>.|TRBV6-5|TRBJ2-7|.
CASSYSSSAAGQQYF
TGTGCCAGCAGTTACTCATCCTCAGCTGCTGGCCAGCAGTACTTC
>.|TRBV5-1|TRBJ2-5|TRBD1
CASSPGQNQETQYF
TGCGCCAGCAGCCCGGGACAGAACCAAGAGACCCAGTACTTC
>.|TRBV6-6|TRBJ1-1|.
CASSYSQGSEAFF
TGTGCCAGCAGTTACTCACAGGGCAGTGAAGCTTTCTTT
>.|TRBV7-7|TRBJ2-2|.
CASSLFAGPTGELFF
TGTGCCAGCAGCTTATTCGCAGGGCCCACCGGGGAGCTGTTTTTT